Below, 30 T cell receptor beta chains from the same sample are listed, as sequenced in a study of T cell responses to AZD1222 COVID-19 vaccine. Produced via immunoSEQ multiplex PCR; TCRdb's table is partial and in-frame only. This sample has roughly 150,000 clones, with approximately 90% found just once. The starting material was peripheral blood, obtained after recovery from COVID-19. The receptors were sampled from an adult who had recovered from COVID-19.

The chain links TRBV18 to TRBJ2-5, with D unclear. The germline V and J ends were trimmed by 2 bases and 1 base, with 5 bases remaining between them. This CDR3 is 13 amino acids long. Germline assignment: CDR1 KGHSH and CDR2 LQKENI. The CDR3 is CASSPISQETQYF. The CDR3 coding sequence is TGTGCCAGCTCACCAATCAGCCAAGAGACCCAGTACTTC.

The V gene is TRBV7-2, the J gene TRBJ2-1; 9 bases match TRBD1. Unmatched junction bases numbered 10, after V lost 1 base and J lost 9 bases. Germline CDR1 SGHTA, CDR2 FQGNSA. The CDR3 runs 16 residues. This chain's CDR3 is CASSLVGGTGNGEQFF. The CDR3 nucleotides read TGTGCCAGCAGCTTAGTAGGCGGGACAGGGAATGGTGAGCAGTTCTTC.

V gene TRBV6-2 or TRBV6-3 combines with J gene TRBJ2-7; weak D call: TRBD2 (6 bases). This CDR3 spans 12 amino acids. V was trimmed by 6 bases and J by 6 bases, leaving 12 bases between them. Germline V CDR1 and CDR2: MNHEY, SVGEGT. CDR3 sequence reads: CASSSRRGEQYF. CDR3 in DNA: TGTGCCAGCAGCTCTAGGAGGGGCGAGCAGTACTTC.

This sequence joins TRBV27 and TRBJ2-5, with 13 bases matching TRBD2. In germline, CDR1 is MNHEY, CDR2 SMNVEV (reference sequence). The CDR3 runs 14 residues. Germline trimming cut 1 base from V and 9 bases from J; bases unmatched to any gene: 2. CDR3 coding DNA: TGTGCCAGCAGTTTATTACTAGCGGGAGGGGCCCAGTACTTC. This translates into CASSLLLAGGAQYF.

V is TRBV2 and J is TRBJ1-2; TRBD1 matches at 8 bases. From germline, CDR1 is SNHLY and CDR2 FYNNEI. The ends lost 4 bases at V and 5 bases at J; junction bases unmatched: 6. The CDR3 spans 14 residues. The CDR3 DNA follows: TGTGCCAGCAGTGGGGACAGGATGGGGTATGGCTACACCTTC. Its translation: CASSGDRMGYGYTF.

This clone was observed a single time. V and J are TRBV19 and TRBJ2-5; 8 nucleotides line up with TRBD1. Germline V gene lookup returns CDR1 LNHDA and CDR2 SQIVND (reference sequence). V lost 3 bases, J lost 5 bases, and 5 bases stayed unmatched. This CDR3 has 14 amino acids. The chain's CDR3 is CASSMDRASETQYF. The CDR3 DNA is TGTGCCAGTAGTATGGACAGGGCCTCGGAGACCCAGTACTTC. Filled out from reference TRBV19 and TRBJ2-5, the complete variable domain reads DGGITQSPKYLFRKEGQNVTLSCEQNLNHDAMYWYRQDPGQGLRLIYYSQIVNDFQKGDIAEGYSVSREKKESFPLTVTSAQKNPTAFYLCASSMDRASETQYFGPGTRLLVL.

The CDR3 nucleotides read TGTGCCAGTAGTGCCGTGACGGCCAATTCACCCCTCCACTTT. Its translation is CASSAVTANSPLHF. V usage is TRBV19 and J usage is TRBJ1-6, with no clear D. The CDR3 runs to 14 residues. Germline V lookup: CDR1 LNHDA, CDR2 SQIVND (reference sequence). The V gene lost 5 bases and the J gene lost 7 bases, with 12 bases spanning the gap.

The rearrangement uses TRBV6-5 and TRBJ1-2; TRBD1 matches 11 bases. The CDR3 contains 13 residues. Trimming removed 6 bases from V and 4 bases from J; junction bases left unmatched: 1. Germline V gives CDR1 MNHEY, CDR2 SVGAGI. DNA of the CDR3: TGTGCCAGCAGGGGGACAGGGGGCTATGGCTACACCTTC. It encodes CASRGTGGYGYTF.

The DNA for the CDR3 is TGTGCCAGCAGCTTGCTGAGTCCGAGGAACGAGCAGTACTTC. Encoded protein: CASSLLSPRNEQYF. The gene calls are TRBV5-8 and TRBJ2-7; no firm D call. This CDR3 is 14 amino acids long. Germline CDR1 is SGHTS and CDR2 is YDEGEE. V dropped 1 base and J dropped 5 bases, with 13 bases sitting between them.

This chain joins TRBV4-1 and TRBJ2-4; 10 bases map to TRBD2. V shed 1 base, J shed 9 bases, and the junction held 9 bases outside the gene matches. The CDR3 sequence is 16 residues long. CDR1 and CDR2 from the germline V gene are MGHRA and YSYEKL. The CDR3 coding sequence is TGCGCCAGCAGCCAAGCTGTAAGCGGGGGGGCGTCCATTCAGTACTTC. Its translation is CASSQAVSGGASIQYF.

The rearrangement joins TRBV14 to TRBJ2-7; the match to TRBD1 covers 10 bases. The CDR3 loop spans 15 amino acids. Germline trimming cut 3 bases from V and 8 bases from J; bases unmatched to any gene: 10. Germline CDR1 SGHDN, CDR2 FVKESK. The CDR3 reads CASSQLGTGVVKQYF. For the CDR3, the DNA is TGTGCCAGCAGCCAGTTAGGGACAGGGGTTGTGAAGCAGTACTTC.

This chain links TRBV7-3 with TRBJ2-1, with TRBD2 matching 13 bases. The J segment lost 6 bases and the V segment lost 4 bases, leaving 3 bases of the junction unmatched. CDR1 and CDR2 from the germline V gene are SGHTA and FQGTGA. The CDR3 is 15 residues long. Here the CDR3 reads CASSSRTSGGNEQFF. The CDR3 DNA reads as TGTGCCAGCAGCTCCCGGACTAGCGGGGGCAATGAGCAGTTCTTC.

The rearrangement joins TRBV5-4 to TRBJ2-3; D is ambiguous. CDR3 length: 14 amino acids. Germline V CDR1 and CDR2: SGHNT, YYREEE (reference sequence). V was shortened by 1 base and J by 0 bases, with 6 bases between the two germline ends. CDR3 nucleotides: TGTGCCAGCAGCTTGCCGGTTAGCACAGATACGCAGTATTTT. Its protein is CASSLPVSTDTQYF. Full variable domain (missing parts from reference TRBV5-4 and TRBJ2-3): ETGVTQSPTHLIKTRGQQVTLRCSSQSGHNTVSWYQQALGQGPQFIFQYYREEENGRGNFPPRFSGLQFPNYSSELNVNALELDDSALYLCASSLPVSTDTQYFGPGTRLTVL.

The chain couples TRBV5-1 to TRBJ1-1, with unresolved D. This CDR3 comprises 13 residues. The germline V and J ends were trimmed by 2 bases and 6 bases, with 11 bases remaining between them. The germline V gene has CDR1 SGHRS and CDR2 YFSETQ. The CDR3 loop reads CASSFRGSSEAFF. The DNA of the CDR3 is TGCGCCAGCAGCTTTCGAGGGTCTTCTGAAGCTTTCTTT.

The chain recombines TRBV3-1 (or the pseudogene TRBV3-2) with TRBJ2-1; D perhaps matches TRBD1 (5 bases). V was clipped by 1 base and J by 9 bases, with 10 bases between them. The CDR3 is 13 amino acids. The germline CDR1 and CDR2 sequences are LGHDT and YNNKEL (reference sequence). The CDR3 DNA follows: TGTGCCAGCAGCCAAGCAGGGCCTGGTGAGCAGTTCTTC. This encodes CASSQAGPGEQFF.

The chain uses TRBV19 and TRBJ1-5; TRBD1 agrees at 7 bases. V lost 4 bases and J lost 2; bases outside the gene matches: 8. Looked up from germline, CDR1 is LNHDA and CDR2 is SQIVND (reference sequence). The CDR3 length is 16 residues. CDR3 region: CASSKQGPMGNQPQHF. The CDR3 DNA follows: TGTGCCAGTAGTAAACAGGGGCCTATGGGCAATCAGCCCCAGCATTTT.

In nucleotides, the CDR3 is TGTGCCAGCAGTGATGGGACAGGGTTGACTGAAGCTTTCTTT. Translation gives CASSDGTGLTEAFF. V usage is TRBV2 and J usage is TRBJ1-1; 9 bases fit TRBD1. CDR1 and CDR2 (germline): SNHLY, FYNNEI. Trimming took 3 bases from V and 5 from J; bases not matched to a gene: 4. This CDR3 contains 14 residues.

The rearrangement joins TRBV18 to TRBJ2-3, with D uncertain. The CDR3 consists of 15 residues. Trimming left V 3 bases short and J 2 bases short, with 12 bases between. From germline, CDR1 is KGHSH and CDR2 LQKENI. The CDR3 sequence: CASSPRTGDTDTQYF. CDR3 coding DNA: TGTGCCAGCTCACCCCGGACCGGAGACACAGATACGCAGTATTTT. The full variable domain, rest sourced from reference TRBV18 and TRBJ2-3, is NAGVMQNPRHLVRRRGQEARLRCSPMKGHSHVYWYRQLPEEGLKFMVYLQKENIIDESGMPKERFSAEFPKEGPSILRIQQVVRGDSAAYFCASSPRTGDTDTQYFGPGTRLTVL.

V usage is TRBV7-2 and J usage is TRBJ1-1; D not resolved. The germline CDR1 and CDR2 sequences are SGHTA and FQGNSA. The CDR3 length is 14 residues. Deletions cut 2 bases from V and 1 base from J, with 8 bases between. In DNA, the CDR3 is TGTGCCAGCAGCTTACAGGTAGCGAACACTGAAGCTTTCTTT. Its translation: CASSLQVANTEAFF.

The V gene is TRBV27, the J gene TRBJ1-6, with D unresolved. CDR3 size: 13 residues. Per germline, CDR1 MNHEY and CDR2 SMNVEV (reference sequence). Trimming removed 2 bases at V and 13 bases at J, with 12 bases between. CDR3 nucleotides: TGTGCCAGCAGTTTAAGCCTCTTTCCGCCCCTCCACTTT. Its translation is CASSLSLFPPLHF.

The V gene is TRBV19, the J gene TRBJ2-2; D is unresolved. Germline V gives CDR1 LNHDA, CDR2 SQIVND (reference sequence). V lost 5 bases and J lost 6, with 10 bases in between. This CDR3 contains 13 residues. This CDR3 is CASSSSAAGELFF. The CDR3 DNA sequence: TGTGCCAGTAGTTCTAGTGCGGCCGGGGAGCTGTTTTTT.

DNA of the CDR3: TGTGCCAGCAGTTTTGACAGGGGCTATGGCTACACCTTC. It encodes CASSFDRGYGYTF. The chain carries TRBV12-3 or TRBV12-4 and TRBJ1-2; 8 bases match TRBD1. The CDR3 has 13 residues. V gave up 3 bases and J gave up 4 bases; unmatched junction bases: 1.

This rearrangement joins TRBV27 to TRBJ2-6; D call uncertain. Germline CDR1 reads MNHEY; CDR2 reads SMNVEV (reference sequence). This CDR3 spans 14 amino acids. Trimming pared 6 bases from V and 4 bases from J, leaving 10 bases between. CDR3 coding DNA: TGTGCCAGCAGCCGCTCGAGGGGGGCCAACGTCCTGACTTTC. The encoded protein is CASSRSRGANVLTF.

This chain links TRBV4-3 with TRBJ1-2; 7 bases are shared with TRBD1. There are 13 residues in the CDR3. V lost 8 bases and J lost 4; bases outside the gene matches: 7. The V gene's germline CDR1 is LGHNA and CDR2 YSLEER. The CDR3 sequence is CASFLRDSYGYTF. CDR3 nucleotides: TGCGCCAGCTTCCTCCGGGACAGCTATGGCTACACCTTC.

This chain links TRBV6-6 with TRBJ1-1; no firm D call. The CDR3 contains 13 residues. Germline V gene lookup returns CDR1 MNHNY and CDR2 SVGAGI (reference sequence). V gave up 4 bases and J gave up 8 bases, with 14 bases separating them. In nucleotides, the CDR3 is TGTGCCAGCAGTTTCAACTCCTGGGCAGAAGCTTTCTTT. This translates into CASSFNSWAEAFF.

The J gene is TRBJ1-5, the V gene TRBV12-5; TRBD1 agrees at 7 bases. Germline V gene data show CDR1 as LGHNT and CDR2 as FRNRAP. CDR3 length equals 14 residues. Trimming at V came to 6 bases and at J to 0 bases, leaving 2 bases not matched to a gene. CDR3 coding DNA: TGTGCTAGTGGGACAGGGAATAGCAATCAGCCCCAGCATTTT. This sequence encodes CASGTGNSNQPQHF.

The chain carries TRBV19 and TRBJ1-5; 8 nucleotides agree with TRBD1. Germline V gene lookup returns CDR1 LNHDA and CDR2 SQIVND (reference sequence). The CDR3 has 15 amino acids. V trimming: 8 bases; J trimming: 0 bases; junction bases outside the gene matches: 6. This CDR3 is CASGGQGDSNQPQHF. The CDR3 nucleotides read TGTGCCAGTGGTGGACAGGGTGATAGCAATCAGCCCCAGCATTTT.

CDR3 amino acids: CASAGTNYGYTF. For the CDR3, the DNA is TGTGCTAGTGCCGGAACTAACTATGGCTACACCTTC. This sequence joins TRBV12-5 and TRBJ1-2; D uncertain. This CDR3 is built from 12 residues. Germline V lookup: CDR1 LGHNT, CDR2 FRNRAP. V lost 7 bases and J 0 bases, leaving 6 bases between the germline ends.

The chain carries TRBV6-5 and TRBJ1-5; TRBD1 matches at 9 bases. The CDR3 consists of 13 residues. Germline values: CDR1 MNHEY, CDR2 SVGAGI. Trimming at V came to 5 bases and at J to 16 bases, leaving 12 bases not matched to a gene. DNA for the CDR3: TGTGCCAGCAGTCCTCCTGCCGGGACAGGGAACCATTTT. This codes for CASSPPAGTGNHF.

J is TRBJ1-6 and V is TRBV27; weak D call: TRBD1 (5 bases). CDR3 size: 14 residues. The V gene lost 7 bases and the J gene lost 13 bases, with 20 bases spanning the gap. Germline V gene lookup returns CDR1 MNHEY and CDR2 SMNVEV (reference sequence). CDR3 in DNA: TGTGCCAGCAATCCCAGGGAAGGGCTGGCGCCCCTCCACTTT. This sequence encodes CASNPREGLAPLHF.